What follows is one T cell receptor (beta chain) and its context. Its antigen is still unknown. Here immunoSEQ multiplex PCR was the method, and the copy in TCRdb shows in-frame clones only, minus some. Here the sample spans about 99,000 clones, over 90% being singletons. V lost 6 bases, J lost 13 bases, and 13 bases lay in between. Germline V gene sequence: CDR1 MNHEY, CDR2 SVGAGI. CDR3 size: 12 residues. These data originate in a study of siplizumab effects on memory and regulatory T cells. Findings and caveats of the study: No assignable naive or memory phenotype existed for roughly 80-97% of proliferating CD4+ or CD8+ clones. The diversity of naive T cells seemed greater than that of memory cells, and their alloresponse contribution seemed major. Mappable alloreactive CD4+ clones averaged around 69% Treg-derived with siplizumab versus about 25% in controls.

The rearrangement joins TRBV6-5 to TRBJ1-6; a weak D match, TRBD1 (6 bases). The sample was Tregs sorted from blood. The TCR originated in a human donor in good health. The CDR3, as DNA: TGTGCCAGCAGCACCCCAGGGGATCCCCTCCACTTT. This codes for CASSTPGDPLHF.